Reported below is one T cell receptor beta chain. What it recognizes is unknown. This entry belongs to a study of beta chain features in type 1 diabetes. Study-level findings and limits: In type 1 diabetes patients, VDJ junctions had fewer insertions; deletions at these junctions were more frequent.

In total, each donor contributed a single heparinised blood draw that averaged around 110 mL. CD4+ cells of the naive, central memory, regulatory and stem cell-like memory types were sorted via CD45RO/CCR7/CD25/CD127/CD95/CD27. Sorting produced populations that all topped 95% purity. The CDR3 has 16 amino acids. Trimming cost V 2 bases and J 5 bases; bases outside gene matches: 5. Germline CDR1 ENHRY, CDR2 SYGVKD. The whole isolated RNA underwent reverse transcription, so sequencing captured expressed TCRB transcripts. This table comes from immunoSEQ multiplex PCR, and its TCRdb copy is limited to in-frame clones, with some not included. The data contain 350,000 to 450,000 clones, about 15% of them seen just once; the ten biggest clones take up roughly 0.038%.

The source material was naive CD4+ T cells from blood. The chain has TRBV10-3 and TRBJ2-1, with 11 bases lining up with TRBD2. The clonotype originates from a young man in good health. CDR3 nucleotides: TGTGCCATCAGTGAGACGGTAGCGGGAGGGGACAATGAGCAGTTCTTC. Encoded protein: CAISETVAGGDNEQFF.